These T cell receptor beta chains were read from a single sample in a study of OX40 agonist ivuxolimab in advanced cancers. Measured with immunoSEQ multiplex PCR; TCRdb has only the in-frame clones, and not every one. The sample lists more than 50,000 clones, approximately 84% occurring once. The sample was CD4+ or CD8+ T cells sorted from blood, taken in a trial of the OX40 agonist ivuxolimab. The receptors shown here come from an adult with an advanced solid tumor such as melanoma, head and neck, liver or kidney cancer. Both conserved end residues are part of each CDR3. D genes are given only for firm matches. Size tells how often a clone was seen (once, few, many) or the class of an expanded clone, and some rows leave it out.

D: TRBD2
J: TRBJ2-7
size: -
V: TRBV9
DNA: TGTGCCAGCAGCGCCGGACTTTTAGCGGGAGGTGAGCAGTACTTC
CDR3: CASSAGLLAGGEQYF

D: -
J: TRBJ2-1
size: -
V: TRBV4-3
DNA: TGCGCCAGCAGCCAAGACTTTAACAATGAGCAGTTCTTC
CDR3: CASSQDFNNEQFF

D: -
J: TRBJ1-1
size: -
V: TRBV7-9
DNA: TGTGCCAGCAGCTACACAGGGCCCGGGGGCACTGAAGCTTTCTTT
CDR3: CASSYTGPGGTEAFF

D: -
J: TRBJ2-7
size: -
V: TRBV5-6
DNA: TGTGCCAGCAGTCTTGAAATTAGCGAGCAGTACTTC
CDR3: CASSLEISEQYF

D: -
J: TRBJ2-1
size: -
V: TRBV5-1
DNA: TGCGCCAGCAGCTTGGGGACTGCGGTCTACAATGAGCAGTTCTTC
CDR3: CASSLGTAVYNEQFF

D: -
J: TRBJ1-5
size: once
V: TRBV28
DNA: TGTGCCAGCAGTGGTTTATGGAGCAATCAGCCCCAGCATTTT
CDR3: CASSGLWSNQPQHF

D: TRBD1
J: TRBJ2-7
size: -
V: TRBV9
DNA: TGTGCCAGCAGCCTACAGGGGTCTCCCTACGAGCAGTACTTC
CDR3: CASSLQGSPYEQYF

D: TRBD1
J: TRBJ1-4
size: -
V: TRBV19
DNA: TGTGCCAGTAGTAGAGACAGGGCTGCAACTAATGAAAAACTGTTTTTT
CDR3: CASSRDRAATNEKLFF

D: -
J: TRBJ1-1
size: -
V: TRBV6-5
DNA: TGTGCCAGCAGTTACTCGAATACCCCGCCGACCACTGAAGCTTTCTTT
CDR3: CASSYSNTPPTTEAFF

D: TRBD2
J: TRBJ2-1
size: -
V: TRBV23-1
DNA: TGCGCCACCATCATTGTGCTAGCGGGATACTACAATGAGCAGTTCTTC
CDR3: CATIIVLAGYYNEQFF

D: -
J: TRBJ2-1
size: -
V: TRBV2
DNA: TGTGCCAGCAAGGGTCTAGTCTACAATGAGCAGTTCTTC
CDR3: CASKGLVYNEQFF

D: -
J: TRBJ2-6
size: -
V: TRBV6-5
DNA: TGTGCCACTACCGCAGGCCCCTCTGGGGCCAACGTCCTGACTTTC
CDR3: CATTAGPSGANVLTF

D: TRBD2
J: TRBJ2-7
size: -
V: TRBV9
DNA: TGTGCCAGCAGCCCCCCGGGGGGGAAAAGCTACGAGCAGTACTTC
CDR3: CASSPPGGKSYEQYF

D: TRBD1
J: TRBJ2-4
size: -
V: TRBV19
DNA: TGTGCCAGTAGTGGCTCCGGGACAGCAGAAAAAAACATTCAGTACTTC
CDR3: CASSGSGTAEKNIQYF

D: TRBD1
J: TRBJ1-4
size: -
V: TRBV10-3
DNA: TGTGCCATCAGTGGAGGGGACAGGGCGAATGAAAAACTGTTTTTT
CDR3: CAISGGDRANEKLFF

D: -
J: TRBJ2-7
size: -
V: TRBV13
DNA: TGTGCCAGCAGCTTTGTTGGGGGCTACGAGCAGTACTTC
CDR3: CASSFVGGYEQYF

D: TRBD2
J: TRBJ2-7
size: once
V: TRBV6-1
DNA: TGTGCCAGCAGGGGCCTAGCGGGAGAGCAGTACTTC
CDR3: CASRGLAGEQYF

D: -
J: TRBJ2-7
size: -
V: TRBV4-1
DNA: TGCGCCAGCAGCCGCCCCGGCCAGCGGGTCTCCTACGAGCAGTACTTC
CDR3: CASSRPGQRVSYEQYF

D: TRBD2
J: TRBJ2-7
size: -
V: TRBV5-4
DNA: TGTGCCAGCAGCTTGGACGGGGGGTACTACGAGCAGTACTTC
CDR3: CASSLDGGYYEQYF

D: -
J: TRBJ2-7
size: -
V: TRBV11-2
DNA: TGTGCCAGCAGCTTAGGTAGCAACGAGCAGTACTTC
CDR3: CASSLGSNEQYF

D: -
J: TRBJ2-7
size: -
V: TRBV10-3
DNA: TGTGCCATCTTTGACAGGAACTACGAGCAGTACTTC
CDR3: CAIFDRNYEQYF

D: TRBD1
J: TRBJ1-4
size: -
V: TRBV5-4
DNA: TGTGCCAGCAGCCAAGCGTCCGGGACAGATGGGGAAAAACTGTTTTTT
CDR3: CASSQASGTDGEKLFF

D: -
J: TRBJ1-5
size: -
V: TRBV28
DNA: TGTGCCAGCAGTTGGACAGTAAATCAGCCCCAGCATTTT
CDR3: CASSWTVNQPQHF

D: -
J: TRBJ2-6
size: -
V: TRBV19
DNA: TGTGCCAGTAGCCGCGGGCAAGACTCTGGGGCCAACGTCCTGACTTTC
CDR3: CASSRGQDSGANVLTF

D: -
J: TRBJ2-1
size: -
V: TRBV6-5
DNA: TGTGCCAGCAACCTCCATATCAGGAGTGAGCAGTTCTTC
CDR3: CASNLHIRSEQFF

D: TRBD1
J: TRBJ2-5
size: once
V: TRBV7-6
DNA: TGTGCCAGCAGCCGCTCGACAGGGGGAATAGGGACCCAGTACTTC
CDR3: CASSRSTGGIGTQYF

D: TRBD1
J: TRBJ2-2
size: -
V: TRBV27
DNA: TGTGCCAGCACCTTGATGGGGACAGGGGCGAGCACCGGGGAGCTGTTTTTT
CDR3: CASTLMGTGASTGELFF

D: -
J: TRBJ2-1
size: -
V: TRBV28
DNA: TGTGCCAGCATCTCCCTATCAGTCAACAGTGAGCAGTTCTTC
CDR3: CASISLSVNSEQFF

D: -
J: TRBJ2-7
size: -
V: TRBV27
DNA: TGTGCCAGCGGGCAGGGGTCAGGGCTGGCCTACGAGCAGTACTTC
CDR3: CASGQGSGLAYEQYF

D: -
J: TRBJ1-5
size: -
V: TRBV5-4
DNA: TGTGCCAGCAGCTCCGGGGGAGCCCTCAATCAGCCCCAGCATTTT
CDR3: CASSSGGALNQPQHF

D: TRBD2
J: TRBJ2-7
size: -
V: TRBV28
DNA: TGTGCCAGCAGTCTACTAGCGGGCGATAAAAGGGCCGGCGAGCAGTACTTC
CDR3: CASSLLAGDKRAGEQYF

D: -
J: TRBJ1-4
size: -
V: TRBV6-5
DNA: TGTGCCAGCTCCTCTACGGACGGGACTAATGAAAAACTGTTTTTT
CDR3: CASSSTDGTNEKLFF

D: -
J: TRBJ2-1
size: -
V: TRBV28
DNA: TGTGCCAGCAGTTTATTTCTAGACGCCGATGAGCAGTTCTTC
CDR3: CASSLFLDADEQFF

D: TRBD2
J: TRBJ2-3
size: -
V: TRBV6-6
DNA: TGTGCCAGCAGGGATAGCGGGACAGATACGCAGTATTTT
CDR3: CASRDSGTDTQYF

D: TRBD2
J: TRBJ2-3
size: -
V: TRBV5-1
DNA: TGCGCCAGCAGCTTAACTAGCGGGCTCAACACAGATACGCAGTATTTT
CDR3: CASSLTSGLNTDTQYF

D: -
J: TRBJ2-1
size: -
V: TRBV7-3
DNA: TGTGCCAGCAGCTTGGGAGTCAACTCCTACAATGAGCAGTTCTTC
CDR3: CASSLGVNSYNEQFF

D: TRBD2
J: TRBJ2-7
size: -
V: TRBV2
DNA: TGTGCCAGCAGTGAAAACGGACTAGCATTTACTTCAGACTACGAGCAGTACTTC
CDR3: CASSENGLAFTSDYEQYF

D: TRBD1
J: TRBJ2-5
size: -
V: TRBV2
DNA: TGTGCCAGCAGTGTCTACAGGGGGCGTGAGACCCAGTACTTC
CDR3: CASSVYRGRETQYF

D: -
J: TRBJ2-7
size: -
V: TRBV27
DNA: TGTGCCAGCAGGAAGACAGATGGGCCTCCCGAGCAGTACTTC
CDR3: CASRKTDGPPEQYF